The clone carrying this T cell receptor beta chain has just a few counts. Its antigen is not identified. From RNA, the CDR3 regions of TCR beta chains were amplified and sequenced. First-round RT-PCR relied on HTBI primers, and a second-round multiplex PCR came next. TCRdb called the multiplex PCR reads again in MiXCR, with one record for every CDR3 protein. The sample yields almost 750,000 distinct CDR3 sequences, around 40% seen once. The entry originates in a study of Graves' ophthalmopathy and Graves' hyperthyroidism. Study observations and caveats: Blood contained most expanded thyroid clonotypes exceeding 0.001 frequency.

V lost 3 bases to trimming and J lost 3 bases, with 9 bases between them. The CDR3 sequence is 14 residues long. Germline V gives CDR1 LNHDA, CDR2 SQIVND (reference sequence). Lactation, pregnancy, uncontrolled infections and other autoimmune diseases were all grounds for excluding patients. PBMCs stemmed from around 10 ml of fresh peripheral blood. Specimen: peripheral blood. The chain has TRBV19 and TRBJ1-5, with D possibly matching TRBD1 (6 bases). This sequence originates from an adult man with Graves' ophthalmopathy. CDR3 nucleotide sequence: TGTGCCAGTAGTATGGACAGCATCAATCAGCCCCAGCATTTT. It codes for CASSMDSINQPQHF.